These 11 T cell receptor beta chains originate from one sample sequenced in a study of OX40 agonist ivuxolimab in advanced cancers. The table came from immunoSEQ multiplex PCR; TCRdb's copy has only in-frame clones and leaves some out. In the table there are approximately 82,000 clones, 88% of which are singletons. The specimen comprised CD4+ or CD8+ T cells sorted from blood, sampled in a trial of the OX40 agonist ivuxolimab. The source is an adult with an advanced solid tumor such as melanoma, head and neck, liver or kidney cancer.

The V and J genes are TRBV19 and TRBJ2-3, with TRBD2 matching 8 bases. Germline-derived CDR1 and CDR2 are LNHDA and SQIVND (reference sequence). Trimming removed 3 bases from V and 0 bases from J; junction bases left unmatched: 8. The CDR3 covers 17 residues. The CDR3 DNA reads as TGTGCCAGTAGTATGTATCCTAGCGGGTCTAGCACAGATACGCAGTATTTT. Residues: CASSMYPSGSSTDTQYF.

The V call is TRBV2, the J call TRBJ2-1; 7 bases are a match to TRBD1. Per germline, CDR1 SNHLY and CDR2 FYNNEI. Trimming cost V 2 bases and J 5 bases; bases outside gene matches: 9. The CDR3 sequence is 16 residues long. CDR3 sequence: CASSEPGQWANNEQFF. For the CDR3, the DNA is TGTGCCAGCAGTGAACCGGGACAGTGGGCTAACAATGAGCAGTTCTTC.

In this sample, this clone turned up a few times. The CDR3 region is CSAVRIVEAFF. Here the CDR3 DNA reads TGCAGTGCTGTTCGGATAGTCGAAGCTTTCTTT. V usage is TRBV20-1 and J usage is TRBJ1-1, with D uncertain. The V end lost 5 bases, the J end lost 8 bases, and 12 bases lay between the germline ends. The germline gives CDR1 DFQATT, CDR2 SNEGSKA (reference sequence). There are 11 residues in the CDR3.

Details on this clone: Germline and junction disagree at one end, which may indicate a read error. The V and J genes are TRBV7-7 and TRBJ2-2, with 10 positions matching TRBD2. This CDR3 has 17 residues. Looked up from germline, CDR1 is SSHAT and CDR2 is FNYEAQ (reference sequence). CDR3 nucleotide sequence: TGTGCTAGCAGCTTACGTTCTAGCGGGGGATACACCGGGGAGCTGTTTTTT. Residues: CASSLRSSGGYTGELFF.

V is TRBV10-3 and J is TRBJ2-2; unclear D gene. Per the germline V gene, CDR1 is ENHRY and CDR2 is SYGVKD. V lost 3 bases, J lost 6 bases, and 2 bases lay in between. The CDR3 loop spans 11 amino acids. DNA for the CDR3: TGTGCCATCAGTGATGCCGGGGAGCTGTTTTTT. Its translation is CAISDAGELFF.

The CDR3 DNA reads TGCGCCAGCAGCTTCCGACAGGGGGCCGCTAACTATGGCTACACCTTC. Translated, it gives CASSFRQGAANYGYTF. V and J are TRBV4-1 and TRBJ1-2; TRBD1 matches 10 bases. The CDR3 totals 16 residues. V lost 5 bases, J lost 0 bases, and 6 bases stayed unmatched. Germline lookup yields CDR1 MGHRA and CDR2 YSYEKL.

This clone showed up just once. The V call is TRBV12-2, the J call TRBJ2-7; the tabulated D call, TRBD1, remains unverified against the DNA. TRBV12-2 is described as a pseudogene. This CDR3 has 15 residues. The CDR3 sequence is CASRLPRDRAYEQYF. The DNA of the CDR3 is TGTGCAAGTCGCTTACCGCGGGACAGGGCCTACGAGCAGTACTTC.

This clone occurred a few times. This chain connects TRBV27 to TRBJ2-7; 12 nucleotides align to TRBD2. The CDR3 loop spans 16 amino acids. Germline trimming cut 7 bases from V and 5 bases from J; bases unmatched to any gene: 12. Germline-derived CDR1 and CDR2 are MNHEY and SMNVEV (reference sequence). CDR3 nucleotides: TGTGCCAGCACTCTCCTAGCGGGAGGGCCCCACCACGAGCAGTACTTC. This codes for CASTLLAGGPHHEQYF.

The J gene is TRBJ2-1, the V gene TRBV19; 11 nucleotides align to TRBD2. The length of the CDR3 is 16 residues. CDR1 is LNHDA, CDR2 SQIVND, per germline (reference sequence). J gave up 5 bases and V 5 bases, and 8 bases lay outside the gene matches. CDR3 sequence reads: CASSLMTSGTHNEQFF. CDR3 coding DNA: TGTGCCAGTAGTTTGATGACTAGCGGGACCCACAATGAGCAGTTCTTC.

This clone was seen more than once but under ten times. The rearrangement links TRBV6-1 to TRBJ2-2; TRBD1 is a possible D gene (5 bases). CDR1 and CDR2 (germline): MNHNS, SASEGT. Trimming removed 4 bases from V and 7 bases from J, with 16 bases in between. The CDR3 spans 15 residues. The CDR3 reads CASSARQRQGGELFF. Here the CDR3 DNA reads TGTGCCAGCAGTGCAAGACAGAGGCAAGGCGGGGAGCTGTTTTTT.

The chain combines TRBV21-1 with TRBJ1-5. TRBV21-1 is described as a pseudogene. This CDR3 region has 14 residues. The CDR3 nucleotides read TGTGCCAGCCCCGGGTGGACGAACAATCAGCCCCAGCATTTT. It encodes CASPGWTNNQPQHF.